Presented here are 7 T cell receptor beta chains from one specimen sequenced in a study of response to subunit inactivated influenza vaccine. TCRdb re-called the RT-PCR reads with MiXCR, one entry per CDR3 protein. The sample carries about 190,000 distinct CDR3 sequences, 14% recorded once. The input for sequencing was CD8+ T cells sorted from PBMCs, taken roughly 5 days after vaccination. These receptors all stem from a man in his fifties or sixties who received an inactivated influenza vaccine.

CDR3 DNA sequence: TGTGCCAGCAGCTTAGGGTTCGAGGGAACCAACTATGGCTACACCTTC. Translating it yields CASSLGFEGTNYGYTF. This chain links TRBV7-9 with TRBJ1-2; D unresolved. The CDR3 length is 16 residues. The V end lost 1 base, the J end lost 2 bases, and 14 bases lay between the germline ends. The germline V gene encodes CDR1 SEHNR and CDR2 FQNEAQ (reference sequence).

V and J are TRBV18 and TRBJ2-2; D may match TRBD1 or TRBD2 (6 bases each). Looked up from germline, CDR1 is KGHSH and CDR2 is LQKENI. The CDR3 is made up of 15 amino acids. The V end was cut by 0 bases, the J end by 6 bases, with 11 bases between. CDR3 nucleotides: TGTGCCAGCTCACCACCGGGGGGACACGCCGGGGAGCTGTTTTTT. Protein sequence: CASSPPGGHAGELFF.

V usage is TRBV4-3 and J usage is TRBJ1-6; D ambiguous. The CDR3 covers 13 residues. Per germline, CDR1 LGHNA and CDR2 YSLEER. The germline V and J ends were trimmed by 1 base and 7 bases, with 5 bases remaining between them. The CDR3 reads CASSQGRNSPLHF. The CDR3 DNA reads as TGCGCCAGCAGCCAAGGACGGAATTCACCCCTCCACTTT.

The gene calls are TRBV7-9 and TRBJ2-1; no definite D call. Germline CDR1 is SEHNR and CDR2 is FQNEAQ (reference sequence). Deletions cut 2 bases from V and 13 bases from J, with 9 bases between. This CDR3 region has 11 residues. The chain's CDR3 is CASSLSTDQFF. The CDR3 DNA sequence: TGTGCCAGCAGCTTAAGCACTGACCAGTTCTTC.

This chain joins TRBV20-1 and TRBJ2-7, with TRBD2 matching over 12 bases. The germline gives CDR1 DFQATT, CDR2 SNEGSKA (reference sequence). The CDR3 covers 17 residues. V trimming: 1 base; J trimming: 0 bases; junction bases outside the gene matches: 7. The CDR3 here is CSARGGLAGGVSYEQYF. The CDR3 region has the DNA TGCAGTGCTAGAGGCGGGCTAGCGGGGGGGGTCTCCTACGAGCAGTACTTC.

The chain recombines TRBV9 with TRBJ2-1; either TRBD1 or TRBD2 may fit D (6 bases each). Looked up from germline, CDR1 is SGDLS and CDR2 is YYNGEE. This CDR3 has 19 residues. V lost 2 bases and J lost 0, with 21 bases in between. The CDR3 DNA reads as TGTGCCAGCAGCGTTGGGGGCGGGACCGTACCAAGCTCCTACAATGAGCAGTTCTTC. This encodes CASSVGGGTVPSSYNEQFF.

The chain is built from TRBV12-3 or TRBV12-4 and TRBJ2-3; D gene unclear. Trimming shortened V by 4 bases and J by 2 bases, and 4 bases separated the two germline ends. The CDR3 length is 12 residues. The CDR3 sequence is CASSSATDTQYF. The CDR3 DNA is TGTGCCAGCAGTTCGGCCACAGATACGCAGTATTTT.